These 13 T cell receptor beta chains originate from one sample sequenced in a study of metastatic and nonmetastatic thyroid tumors. TCRdb re-called the PCR reads via MiXCR. Of more than 65,000 clones in the sample, 14% are singletons; the top ten hold approximately 7%. Every patient underwent thyroid surgery untreated. The specimen sequenced was blood. Receptors were obtained from a male donor with papillary thyroid cancer or a benign thyroid nodule (not recorded which). Some clones in this sample may be carry-over from other donors' samples.

This clone was observed at least ten times. The chain is built from TRBV20-1 and TRBJ2-1; 13 positions match TRBD2. J gave up 4 bases and V 1 base, and 4 bases lay outside the gene matches. The length of the CDR3 is 16 residues. The germline gives CDR1 DFQATT, CDR2 SNEGSKA (reference sequence). CDR3 bases: TGCAGTGCTAGAGGGGTGGGACTAGCGGGATACAATGAGCAGTTCTTC. This sequence encodes CSARGVGLAGYNEQFF.

Many counts were recorded for this clone. This chain joins TRBV2 and TRBJ2-7, with 9 nucleotides matching TRBD2. The length of the CDR3 is 15 residues. V gave up 3 bases and J gave up 2 bases; unmatched junction bases: 5. Germline V gives CDR1 SNHLY, CDR2 FYNNEI. Written as DNA, the CDR3 is TGTGCCAGCAGTGAGGGGCTAGCGGGGACCTACGAGCAGTACTTC. Amino acids: CASSEGLAGTYEQYF.

This clone was seen ten or more times. Written as DNA, the CDR3 is TGTGCCAGCAGCTTTCGTGGGACAGATACGCAGTATTTT. It is translated as CASSFRGTDTQYF. This chain connects TRBV11-3 to TRBJ2-3; D remains ambiguous. The CDR3 consists of 13 residues. Per germline, CDR1 SGHNT and CDR2 YENEEA. V shed 3 bases and J shed 3 bases, with 7 bases lying between them.

This clone was found a few times. This sequence may be a read error, since a much larger clone differs from it by one base. This sample also contains other DNA sequences that code for the same CDR3. The chain combines TRBV29-1 with TRBJ2-1; tentative D call: TRBD2 (6 bases). This CDR3 has 10 amino acids. Germline V gene data show CDR1 as SQVTM and CDR2 as ANQGSEA. The CDR3 reads CSGGFNEQFF. CDR3 in DNA: TGTAGCGGCGGGTTTAATGAGCAGTTCTTC.

This clone appeared many times. The chain combines TRBV20-1 with TRBJ1-3, with D perhaps TRBD1 (5 bases). This CDR3 region has 14 residues. The germline V gene encodes CDR1 DFQATT and CDR2 SNEGSKA (reference sequence). Trimming removed 0 bases at V and 4 bases at J, with 10 bases between. Here the CDR3 reads CSARDGGRGNTIYF. The CDR3 nucleotides are TGCAGTGCTAGAGATGGGGGTAGGGGAAACACCATATATTTT.

This clone was observed at least ten times. The chain carries TRBV6-1 and TRBJ1-2, with 9 positions matching TRBD1. This CDR3 comprises 14 residues. With 6 bases clipped from V and 2 bases from J, the junction kept 4 bases outside the gene matches. Germline assignment: CDR1 MNHNS and CDR2 SASEGT. The CDR3 spells CASSGDRVNYGYTF. CDR3 nucleotide sequence: TGTGCCAGCAGCGGGGACAGGGTAAACTATGGCTACACCTTC.

This clone was picked up many times. V gene TRBV30 combines with J gene TRBJ1-1; the match to TRBD1 covers 8 bases. There are 13 residues in the CDR3. CDR1 and CDR2 from the germline V gene are GTSNPN and SVGIG (reference sequence). Losses at the gene ends were 1 base for V and 5 bases for J; bases not matched to a gene: 3. The CDR3 DNA follows: TGTGCCTGGAGTGAACAGGGGGGGACTGAAGCTTTCTTT. Translated: CAWSEQGGTEAFF. Based on the CDR3 plus reference TRBV30 and TRBJ1-1, the full variable domain is SQTIHQWPATLVQPVGSPLSLECTVEGTSNPNLYWYRQAAGRGLQLLFYSVGIGQISSEVPQNLSASRPQDRQFILSSKKLLLSDSGFYLCAWSEQGGTEAFFGQGTRLTVV.

This clone was detected many times. The CDR3, as DNA: TGCAGCGTTGACGTCGGAGGATATGGCTACACCTTC. Translation: CSVDVGGYGYTF. J is TRBJ1-2 and V is TRBV29-1, with D uncertain. The CDR3 extends over 12 amino acids. Trimming took 3 bases from V and 5 from J, leaving 10 bases between them. Germline V gene sequence: CDR1 SQVTM, CDR2 ANQGSEA. The entire variable domain, with the rest obtained from reference TRBV29-1 and TRBJ1-2, is as follows: SAVISQKPSRDICQRGTSLTIQCQVDSQVTMMFWYRQQPGQSLTLIATANQGSEATYESGFVIDKFPISRPNLTFSTLTVSNMSPEDSSIYLCSVDVGGYGYTFGSGTRLTVV.

This clone was found many times. This chain uses TRBV2 with TRBJ1-5; 11 bases agree with TRBD1. J lost 5 bases, V lost 6 bases, and 3 bases had no gene match. The CDR3 covers 14 residues. The germline V gene encodes CDR1 SNHLY and CDR2 FYNNEI. The CDR3, as DNA: TGTGCCAGCAGGGGGACAGGGGGTTATCAGCCCCAGCATTTT. Translated, it gives CASRGTGGYQPQHF.

This clone was seen ten or more times. J is TRBJ2-1 and V is TRBV27; D gene ambiguous. The V gene's germline CDR1 is MNHEY and CDR2 SMNVEV (reference sequence). The CDR3 spans 15 residues. V lost 4 bases and J lost 0, with 10 bases in between. CDR3 DNA sequence: TGTGCCAGCAGTTCGACTGACATCTCCTACAATGAGCAGTTCTTC. It encodes CASSSTDISYNEQFF.

This clone was seen ten or more times. The rearrangement links TRBV4-1 to TRBJ2-2; D gene unclear. Germline-derived CDR1 and CDR2 are MGHRA and YSYEKL. V shed 1 base and J shed 0 bases, with 12 bases lying between them. The CDR3 loop spans 17 amino acids. The CDR3: CASSQVYKGSNTGELFF. In DNA form, the CDR3 reads TGCGCCAGCAGCCAAGTCTATAAGGGATCGAACACCGGGGAGCTGTTTTTT.

This clone occurred many times. For the CDR3, the DNA is TGTGCAAGTGACAGGGAGAATTCACCCCTCCACTTT. This encodes CASDRENSPLHF. J is TRBJ1-6 and V is TRBV19, with TRBD1 matching over 7 bases. Looked up from germline, CDR1 is LNHDA and CDR2 is SQIVND (reference sequence). The CDR3 sequence is 12 residues long.

In its sample, this clone was seen many times. One base away lies a much larger clone, so this may be a sequencing read error. V gene TRBV27 combines with J gene TRBJ2-2; TRBD1 matches at 8 bases. In germline, CDR1 is MNHEY, CDR2 SMNVEV (reference sequence). V dropped 8 bases and J dropped 5; count of bases not matched to a gene: 7. The CDR3 loop spans 14 amino acids. This chain's CDR3 is CASVRGQQTGELFF. The CDR3 DNA reads TGTGCCAGCGTCAGGGGGCAACAAACCGGGGAGCTGTTTTTT.